Listed here are 4 T cell receptor beta chains from one sample, sequenced in a study of beta chain features in type 1 diabetes (dated by TCRdb to 2017 to 2018). Library prep was done by the immunoSEQ multiplex PCR assay. The entire amount of isolated RNA was reverse transcribed using the High Capacity cDNA Reverse Transcription Kit, so the sequenced TCRB transcripts were expressed ones. The clones in this table, taken by TCRdb from immuneACCESS, are in-frame only. Not every clone is retained; where verified, under half of the shortfall comes from an unresolved V gene, and the cause of the rest is unknown. Recorded for this sample are a few hundred thousand clones; 30% of them occurred a single time. Of the sample, almost 0.065% falls within the top ten clones. Sample: naive CD4+ T cells from blood. Per the publication, the cell subset or site label means: true naive CD4+ T cells. The receptors originated from a man younger than 35 in good health.

The rearrangement links TRBV9 to TRBJ2-5, with no clear D. From germline, CDR1 is SGDLS and CDR2 YYNGEE. V was pared by 4 bases and J by 4 bases, with 8 bases between. The CDR3 length is 12 residues. This CDR3 reads CASSPSPETQYF. The CDR3 DNA reads TGTGCCAGCAGCCCCTCCCCAGAGACCCAGTACTTC.

The chain has TRBV29-1 and TRBJ2-1; unclear D gene. Germline assignment: CDR1 SQVTM and CDR2 ANQGSEA. CDR3 length: 13 residues. Trimming left V 3 bases short and J 4 bases short, with 10 bases between. The CDR3 coding sequence is TGCAGCGTTGATGCTCTTAAGTACAATGAGCAGTTCTTC. Protein sequence: CSVDALKYNEQFF.

V gene TRBV9 combines with J gene TRBJ2-2, with 7 bases fitting TRBD2. The germline gives CDR1 SGDLS, CDR2 YYNGEE. With 4 bases clipped from V and 1 base from J, the junction kept 4 bases outside the gene matches. The CDR3 consists of 15 residues. Here the CDR3 reads CASSRAGRNTGELFF. The CDR3 DNA is TGTGCCAGCAGCAGAGCGGGAAGGAACACCGGGGAGCTGTTTTTT.

The chain has TRBV10-3 and TRBJ2-5; D possibly matches TRBD1 or TRBD2 (6 bases each). The CDR3 runs to 14 residues. Germline V gene data show CDR1 as ENHRY and CDR2 as SYGVKD. V lost 0 bases to trimming and J lost 4 bases, with 9 bases between them. CDR3 sequence: CAISESKGGETQYF. CDR3 DNA: TGTGCCATCAGTGAGTCAAAGGGGGGAGAGACCCAGTACTTC.